These 15 T cell receptor beta chains were all obtained from the same sample, sequenced in a study of blood T cell repertoires in COVID-19. Data came from immunoSEQ multiplex PCR; TCRdb stores just in-frame clones and leaves some out. The repertoire has 330,000 or so clones, 87% of them found once; the top ten carry just over 9.5%. Specimen: peripheral blood. The origin of the receptors is a man between 25 and 39 years old with COVID-19, enrolled during active disease.

This chain uses TRBV28 with TRBJ1-2; possible D gene TRBD1, 6 bases. Deletions cut 4 bases from V and 1 base from J, with 13 bases between. The length of the CDR3 is 15 residues. Germline V gene data show CDR1 as MDHEN and CDR2 as SYDVKM. CDR3 region: CASSSTVRGNYGYTF. The CDR3 bases are TGTGCCAGCAGTTCAACCGTCAGGGGTAACTATGGCTACACCTTC.

The CDR3: CASSFGESYEQYF. The CDR3 DNA reads as TGTGCCAGCAGTTTCGGGGAGTCCTACGAGCAGTACTTC. The chain couples TRBV12-3 or TRBV12-4 to TRBJ2-7; TRBD2 is a possible D gene (5 bases). The CDR3 is made up of 13 amino acids. V lost 3 bases and J 1 base, leaving 7 bases between the germline ends.

The chain is built from TRBV5-1 and TRBJ2-3; tentative D call: TRBD2 (5 bases). V was trimmed by 1 base and J by 3 bases, leaving 12 bases between them. The CDR3 spans 15 residues. The germline V gene encodes CDR1 SGHRS and CDR2 YFSETQ. The CDR3 nucleotides are TGCGCCAGCAGCTTGTCCGGGGTTGAGACAGATACGCAGTATTTT. Translation gives CASSLSGVETDTQYF.

V usage is TRBV5-4 and J usage is TRBJ1-2; no clear D. This CDR3 is built from 15 residues. The ends were cut back, 5 bases at V and 4 bases at J, with 18 bases in the middle. Germline V CDR1 and CDR2: SGHNT, YYREEE (reference sequence). CDR3: CASSSGTLSGYGYTF. CDR3 nucleotide sequence: TGTGCCAGCAGTTCCGGCACCTTAAGCGGCTATGGCTACACCTTC. Drawing the rest from reference TRBV5-4 and TRBJ1-2, the complete variable domain is ETGVTQSPTHLIKTRGQQVTLRCSSQSGHNTVSWYQQALGQGPQFIFQYYREEENGRGNFPPRFSGLQFPNYSSELNVNALELDDSALYLCASSSGTLSGYGYTFGSGTRLTVV.

V usage is TRBV19 and J usage is TRBJ1-2; D is undetermined. Germline CDR1 reads LNHDA; CDR2 reads SQIVND (reference sequence). The CDR3 spans 13 residues. V was shortened by 3 bases and J by 3 bases, with 8 bases between the two germline ends. In DNA form, the CDR3 reads TGTGCCAGTAGTATCGAAACAGACTATGGCTACACCTTC. Amino acid sequence: CASSIETDYGYTF.

The chain employs TRBV6-1 and TRBJ2-5, with 7 bases that match TRBD1. Trimming at V came to 3 bases and at J to 7 bases, leaving 5 bases not matched to a gene. CDR3 length equals 13 residues. Germline V CDR1 and CDR2: MNHNS, SASEGT. This CDR3 is CASSDRGPGTQYF. In DNA form, the CDR3 reads TGTGCCAGCAGTGATAGGGGGCCGGGGACCCAGTACTTC.

CDR3 coding DNA: TGTGCCAGCAGCGCGAGCGGGGGGGCCGGGGAGACCCAGTACTTC. Translated, it gives CASSASGGAGETQYF. The J gene is TRBJ2-5, the V gene TRBV2; 10 nucleotides agree with TRBD2. The V and J ends lost 6 bases and 5 bases, in that order; junction bases with no gene match: 9. Germline assignment: CDR1 SNHLY and CDR2 FYNNEI. This CDR3 spans 15 amino acids. Full variable domain (outside the CDR3, taken from reference TRBV2 and TRBJ2-5): EPEVTQTPSHQVTQMGQEVILRCVPISNHLYFYWYRQILGQKVEFLVSFYNNEISEKSEIFDDQFSVERPDGSNFTLKIRSTKLEDSAMYFCASSASGGAGETQYFGPGTRLLVL.

The chain combines TRBV15 with TRBJ1-1; TRBD1 agrees at 7 bases. This CDR3 comprises 18 residues. Unmatched junction bases numbered 13, after V lost 3 bases and J lost 0 bases. Germline V gene data show CDR1 as LNHNV and CDR2 as YYDKDF (reference sequence). CDR3 in DNA: TGTGCCACCAGCAGGGGTGGGTCCAGGGGGGACATGAACACTGAAGCTTTCTTT. Amino acids: CATSRGGSRGDMNTEAFF.

This clone has only one observation. The chain carries TRBV18 and TRBJ1-1; D might be TRBD1 (5 bases). The germline CDR1 and CDR2 sequences are KGHSH and LQKENI. V was clipped by 0 bases and J by 4 bases, with 9 bases between them. This CDR3 contains 14 residues. CDR3 nucleotide sequence: TGTGCCAGCTCACCACCAGGGGCCGGCACTGAAGCTTTCTTT. Translated, it gives CASSPPGAGTEAFF.

The V call is TRBV11-3, the J call TRBJ2-2; 14 nucleotides match TRBD2. The CDR3 length is 20 residues. The germline V gene encodes CDR1 SGHNT and CDR2 YENEEA. Trimming at V came to 5 bases and at J to 4 bases, leaving 15 bases not matched to a gene. The CDR3 DNA sequence: TGTGCCAGCAGCCGCACTCTGGGACTAGCGGGAGTTCGTGTCACCGGGGAGCTGTTTTTT. It encodes CASSRTLGLAGVRVTGELFF. The variable domain in full, with the rest retrieved from reference TRBV11-3 and TRBJ2-2, is EAGVVQSPRYKIIEKKQPVAFWCNPISGHNTLYWYLQNLGQGPELLIRYENEEAVDDSQLPKDRFSAERLKGVDSTLKIQPAELGDSAVYLCASSRTLGLAGVRVTGELFFGEGSRLTVL.

The chain carries TRBV5-1 and TRBJ2-1; D unclear. This CDR3 has 13 amino acids. From germline, CDR1 is SGHRS and CDR2 YFSETQ. V lost 0 bases to trimming and J lost 9 bases, with 10 bases between them. The CDR3 region is CASSLGGESEQFF. The CDR3 DNA reads TGCGCCAGCAGCTTGGGAGGAGAGAGTGAGCAGTTCTTC.

The CDR3 loop reads CAISESVPNYGYTF. CDR3 coding DNA: TGTGCCATCAGTGAATCGGTTCCCAACTATGGCTACACCTTC. This rearrangement joins TRBV10-3 to TRBJ1-2; no clear D gene. Trimming left V 3 bases short and J 2 bases short, with 10 bases between. The CDR3 is 14 amino acids. Looked up from germline, CDR1 is ENHRY and CDR2 is SYGVKD.

The chain couples TRBV6-7 to TRBJ1-5; no clear D. TRBV6-7 is sorted into the ORF group, with uncertain function. Trimming shortened V by 0 bases and J by 4 bases, and 16 bases separated the two germline ends. CDR3 length: 17 residues. The CDR3: CASSYSRNTVFNQPQHF. For the CDR3, the DNA is TGTGCCAGCAGTTACTCGAGAAATACGGTGTTTAATCAGCCCCAGCATTTT.

V usage is TRBV19 and J usage is TRBJ2-7; D unclear. The CDR3 runs to 13 residues. The germline V and J ends were trimmed by 4 bases and 3 bases, with 10 bases remaining between them. Per the germline V gene, CDR1 is LNHDA and CDR2 is SQIVND (reference sequence). The CDR3 sequence: CASSNSKVYEQYF. CDR3 coding DNA: TGTGCCAGTAGTAATAGCAAAGTCTACGAGCAGTACTTC.

This clone has only one observation. This chain joins TRBV10-3 and TRBJ1-6; 7 bases line up with TRBD1. The CDR3 is 15 amino acids. In germline, CDR1 is ENHRY, CDR2 SYGVKD. Trimming took 2 bases from V and 2 from J; bases not matched to a gene: 0. The CDR3 is CAISEDRAYNSPLHF. CDR3 coding DNA: TGTGCCATCAGTGAGGACAGGGCCTATAATTCACCCCTCCACTTT.